The 6 T cell receptor beta chains below come from one sample, sequenced in a study of cytomegalovirus exposure and HLA in healthy donors. The PCR used 60 Vbeta and 13 Jbeta primers. Using immunoSEQ multiplex PCR, the repertoire was profiled, and TCRdb retains in-frame clones only, with some absent. The profile shows about 170,000 clones, around 83% of them singletons. Input material: PBMCs. These receptors came from a man aged 18 to 30 in good health and CMV-seropositive.

The chain combines TRBV7-2 with TRBJ1-1; D is perhaps TRBD1 (6 bases). The CDR3 is made up of 15 amino acids. Germline lookup yields CDR1 SGHTA and CDR2 FQGNSA. Between the trimmed V and J ends, which lost 5 bases and 1 base, there was a span of 14 bases. CDR3 coding DNA: TGTGCCAGCAGCCACGGGGGGGGGCGGAACACTGAAGCTTTCTTT. This codes for CASSHGGGRNTEAFF. Supplemented by reference TRBV7-2 and TRBJ1-1, the full variable domain reads GAGVSQSPSNKVTEKGKDVELRCDPISGHTALYWYRQSLGQGLEFLIYFQGNSAPDKSGLPSDRFSAERTGGSVSTLTIQRTQQEDSAVYLCASSHGGGRNTEAFFGQGTRLTVV.

V gene TRBV9 combines with J gene TRBJ2-1; D perhaps matches TRBD1 (5 bases). CDR1 SGDLS and CDR2 YYNGEE come from the germline V gene. V was pared by 4 bases and J by 7 bases, with 21 bases between. This CDR3 is 16 amino acids long. The chain's CDR3 is CASSLPLGAVQNEQFF. CDR3 DNA sequence: TGTGCCAGCAGCCTCCCCCTTGGGGCGGTACAGAATGAGCAGTTCTTC.

This clone has more than one count but fewer than ten. The chain couples TRBV27 to TRBJ2-5, with D possibly matching TRBD1 (6 bases). The CDR3 is 16 residues long. Germline loops: CDR1 MNHEY, CDR2 SMNVEV (reference sequence). V was clipped by 2 bases and J by 1 base, with 14 bases between them. The CDR3 loop reads CASSLLTGEIQETQYF. CDR3 nucleotides: TGTGCCAGCAGTTTACTGACAGGCGAGATCCAAGAGACCCAGTACTTC.

This clone came up a few times. The V and J genes are TRBV5-1 and TRBJ2-7; maybe TRBD1 (6 bases). V lost 0 bases and J 2 bases, leaving 12 bases between the germline ends. CDR1 and CDR2 (germline): SGHRS, YFSETQ. This CDR3 is built from 15 residues. CDR3 coding DNA: TGCGCCAGCAGCTTGGAGGGGGACGTTACCTACGAGCAGTACTTC. Its protein product is CASSLEGDVTYEQYF.

This sequence joins TRBV6-1 and TRBJ2-1; TRBD2 agrees at 16 bases. The V gene end was trimmed by 3 bases and the J gene end by 0 bases; junction bases not matched to a gene: 8. Germline V gives CDR1 MNHNS, CDR2 SASEGT. The CDR3 contains 20 residues. In DNA form, the CDR3 reads TGTGCCAGCAGTGAGGGACTAGCGGGGGGGGCACAAAGCTCCTACAATGAGCAGTTCTTC. Protein product: CASSEGLAGGAQSSYNEQFF.

Here the CDR3 DNA reads TGTGCCAGCAGCAACGAGGCCGCTTCTGGGGCCAACGTCCTGACTTTC. It encodes CASSNEAASGANVLTF. V gene TRBV6-4 combines with J gene TRBJ2-6; no clear D. Germline values: CDR1 MRHNA, CDR2 SNTAGT. Trimming took off 6 bases at V and 1 base at J, with 13 bases between the two ends. This CDR3 comprises 16 residues.